This is a list of T cell receptor beta chains from one sample in a study of OX40 agonist ivuxolimab in advanced cancers. Clones were sequenced by immunoSEQ multiplex PCR, and TCRdb holds only the in-frame ones, with some missing. Of 60,000 or so clones in the sample, 94% were seen once. The sequencing here drew on CD4+ or CD8+ T cells sorted from blood, taken in a trial of the OX40 agonist ivuxolimab. All receptors come from an adult with an advanced solid tumor such as melanoma, head and neck, liver or kidney cancer. Both conserved end residues are part of each CDR3. Each record gives: clone size, D gene, V gene, J gene, CDR3 DNA, CDR3 protein. The D gene is left open where the match is weak. Clone size, where shown, is once, few, many, or a class for clones that have expanded.

>once|TRBD2|TRBV4-3|TRBJ2-1
TGCGCCAGCAGCCAAGGGACTAGCGGGAAGAATGAGCAGTTCTTC
CASSQGTSGKNEQFF
>-|-|TRBV4-2|TRBJ1-1
TGTGCCAGCAGCCCTAGGACAGAGAACACTGAAGCTTTCTTT
CASSPRTENTEAFF
>-|-|TRBV28|TRBJ2-7
TGTGCCAGTAGAGGCTACCTCGGCGAGCAGTACTTC
CASRGYLGEQYF
>-|-|TRBV9|TRBJ2-5
TGTGCCAGCAGCGTAGGTCTCCTCTTGGAAGAGACCCAGTACTTC
CASSVGLLLEETQYF
>-|-|TRBV11-2|TRBJ2-1
TGTGCCAGCAGCTTAGGGTTTTTAAGGAGGGGTAATGAGCAGTTCTTC
CASSLGFLRRGNEQFF
>-|-|TRBV4-2|TRBJ2-1
TGTGCCAGCAGCCTGAGAAATGAGCAGTTCTTC
CASSLRNEQFF
>-|TRBD1|TRBV7-9|TRBJ1-4
TGTGCCAGCAGCCCTAGGGGACAGGGTTCAGGTGAAAAACTGTTTTTT
CASSPRGQGSGEKLFF
>-|TRBD1|TRBV2|TRBJ1-5
TGTGCCAGCAGCCTTGATGAAGACGGAGCAGGGGGGAATCAGCCCCAGCATTTT
CASSLDEDGAGGNQPQHF
>-|TRBD1|TRBV30|TRBJ1-2
TGTGCCTGGGACGGGGTGGCAGGGGGCGCGGCAAGCTATGGCTACACCTTC
CAWDGVAGGAASYGYTF
>-|TRBD1|TRBV5-6|TRBJ2-4
TGTGCCAGCAGTTCAGACAGGGGGCTCCAGTACTTC
CASSSDRGLQYF
>-|-|TRBV7-8|TRBJ2-1
TGTGCCAGCAGCTTAGTTGATGAGCAGTTCTTC
CASSLVDEQFF
>-|TRBD1|TRBV30|TRBJ2-7
TGTGCCTGGAACGTGGGACAGAGCTCCTACGAGCAGTACTTC
CAWNVGQSSYEQYF
>once|TRBD2|TRBV9|TRBJ2-3
TGTGCCAGCAGCGACCTGGGACTAGCGGAAACAGATACGCAGTATTTT
CASSDLGLAETDTQYF
>-|TRBD2|TRBV28|TRBJ2-7
TGTGCCAGTAGTGAGGGGCGGGGGTCCTACGAGCAGTACTTC
CASSEGRGSYEQYF
>-|-|TRBV10-1|TRBJ2-3
TGCGCCAGCAGTGAGTCGTCCACCAGACGGGATGGCGTGAGCACAGATACGCAGTATTTT
CASSESSTRRDGVSTDTQYF
>-|-|TRBV6-5|TRBJ2-6
TGTGCCAGCAGTTACTCGGTGGATGGGGCCAACGTCCTGACTTTC
CASSYSVDGANVLTF
>-|TRBD2|TRBV29-1|TRBJ2-7
TGCAGCGTTGGCGGGAGTGGAGAGCAGTACTTC
CSVGGSGEQYF
>-|-|TRBV9|TRBJ1-5
TGTGCCAGCAGCCCGACAGGTAATCAGCCCCAGCATTTT
CASSPTGNQPQHF
>-|-|TRBV11-2|TRBJ2-2
TGTGCCAGCAGCGGTAGCGGCGCGAGCGGGGAGCTGTTTTTT
CASSGSGASGELFF
>-|-|TRBV2|TRBJ2-7
TGTGCCAGCAGTGAAGCGAGGGCGGCCCCGCCTGACGAGCAGTACTTC
CASSEARAAPPDEQYF
>-|-|TRBV27|TRBJ2-6
TGTGCCAGCAGTTTCCCAGGGGCCAACGTCCTGACTTTC
CASSFPGANVLTF
>-|TRBD2|TRBV9|TRBJ2-1
TGTGCCAGCAGCTCAGGACTAGCGGGGGCCTACAATGAGCAGTTCTTC
CASSSGLAGAYNEQFF
>-|-|TRBV28|TRBJ1-1
TGTGCCAGCACGCTGAACACTGAAGCTTTCTTT
CASTLNTEAFF
>-|-|TRBV27|TRBJ2-7
TGTGCCAGCAGTACGGGACCGATCTACGAGCAGTACTTC
CASSTGPIYEQYF
>-|-|TRBV15|TRBJ1-5
TGTGCCACCAGCAGAGATAGAGGACCGCGTAGCAATCAGCCCCAGCATTTT
CATSRDRGPRSNQPQHF
>-|-|TRBV11-2|TRBJ2-1
TGTGCCAGCAGCTTAGTGGTTCGGGGCTACAATGAGCAGTTCTTC
CASSLVVRGYNEQFF
>-|TRBD2|TRBV11-3|TRBJ2-7
TGTGCCAGCAGCTTAGCTAGCGGGAGTGTCTACGAGCAGTACTTC
CASSLASGSVYEQYF
>-|-|TRBV4-3|TRBJ2-3
TGCGCCAGCAGCCAAGTCCGTTGGGGCTCTAGCACAGATACGCAGTATTTT
CASSQVRWGSSTDTQYF
>-|-|TRBV5-1|TRBJ2-2
TGCGCCAGCAGCTTGAGGTACGGGGAGCTGTTTTTT
CASSLRYGELFF
>-|-|TRBV29-1|TRBJ1-5
TGCAGCGTTGAAGATGGTGCAGGAAACAATCAGCCCCAGCATTTT
CSVEDGAGNNQPQHF
>-|-|TRBV4-3|TRBJ1-5
TGCGCCAGCAGCCAAGGATCAGGGTTGAATCAGCCCCAGCATTTT
CASSQGSGLNQPQHF
>-|TRBD1|TRBV9|TRBJ2-2
TGTGCCAGCAGCGTAGATGACAGGGCTGACGGGGAGCTGTTTTTT
CASSVDDRADGELFF
>-|TRBD2|TRBV4-2|TRBJ2-1
TGTGCCAGCAGCCCCCGCCTAGCGGGATACAATGAGCAGTTCTTC
CASSPRLAGYNEQFF
>few|TRBD1|TRBV6-1|TRBJ2-7
TGTGCCAGTTCCGACAGGGGGGGGACCTACGAGCAGTACTTC
CASSDRGGTYEQYF
>-|-|TRBV7-2|TRBJ2-7
TGTGCCAGCAGCTTACTGGCGGAGGGATACGAGCAGTACTTC
CASSLLAEGYEQYF
>-|-|TRBV2|TRBJ2-3
TGTGCCACCCTAGGGGGAGGGCCGCTCAACACAGATACGCAGTATTTT
CATLGGGPLNTDTQYF
>-|-|TRBV21-1|TRBJ1-5
TGTGCCAGCAGAAGGGACAGCCGCAATCAGCCCCAGCATTTT
CASRRDSRNQPQHF
>once|TRBD2|TRBV7-2|TRBJ2-1
TGTGCCAGCAGCTTCCCGACTAGCGGGAGGTCGTACAATGAGCAGTTCTTC
CASSFPTSGRSYNEQFF
>-|-|TRBV5-4|TRBJ1-2
TGTGCCAGCAGCGCTACAGGGAATCCTGGCTACACCTTC
CASSATGNPGYTF
>-|-|TRBV6-5|TRBJ2-1
TGTGCCAGCAGTTACTCGAGGGAGCAGTTCTTC
CASSYSREQFF
>-|TRBD1|TRBV7-9|TRBJ2-7
TGTGCCAGCAGCTTAGGGGAGGGACAGGGGGCCCACGAGCAGTACTTC
CASSLGEGQGAHEQYF
>-|-|TRBV7-8|TRBJ1-1
TGTGCCAGCAGCCTTAGCGGGTTAAGAGTTAAGAACACTGAAGCTTTCTTT
CASSLSGLRVKNTEAFF
>once|-|TRBV7-8|TRBJ1-2
TGTGCCAGCAGCTTAGCGCCAGGCGGTAGCTATGGCTACACCTTC
CASSLAPGGSYGYTF
>-|TRBD2|TRBV28|TRBJ2-4
TGTGCCAGCAGTAGAAAAGGACTAGCGGGAATGTCGGCCAAAAACATTCAGTACTTC
CASSRKGLAGMSAKNIQYF
>-|-|TRBV13|TRBJ1-2
TGTGCCAGCAGCCCGACGACCGGACAGAATGGCTACACCTTC
CASSPTTGQNGYTF
>-|TRBD2|TRBV5-6|TRBJ2-7
TGTGCCAGCAGCTTGGTCCTAGCGGGACACGAGCAGTACTTC
CASSLVLAGHEQYF
>-|TRBD1|TRBV7-6|TRBJ1-2
TGTGCCAGCAGCTTAGGCCAAGGGCCAGGGGGCAATACGAACTATGGCTACACCTTC
CASSLGQGPGGNTNYGYTF
>-|-|TRBV25-1|TRBJ2-7
TGTGCCAGCAGTGCGGGACGGGTAACGGACCACGAGCAGTACTTC
CASSAGRVTDHEQYF
>-|-|TRBV13|TRBJ2-3
TGTGCCAGCAGCTTCCTAAAGGGGGCAGATACGCAGTATTTT
CASSFLKGADTQYF
>-|-|TRBV27|TRBJ2-7
TGTGCCAGCAGTGCCAGGGTTTACTCCTACGAGCAGTACTTC
CASSARVYSYEQYF
>-|-|TRBV5-1|TRBJ2-6
TGCGCCAGCAGCTTGGTGAGCTCTGGGGCCAACGTCCTGACTTTC
CASSLVSSGANVLTF
>once|-|TRBV5-1|TRBJ1-1
TGCGCCAGCAGCTGGACCGGGACGCAGAGGACTGAAGCTTTCTTT
CASSWTGTQRTEAFF
>-|TRBD2|TRBV5-6|TRBJ2-1
TGTGCCAGCAGCTTGGCACTAGCGGGCCCGTATAATGAGCAGTTCTTC
CASSLALAGPYNEQFF
>-|TRBD2|TRBV25-1|TRBJ2-1
TGTGCCAGCGGGGGTCTCGATTGGACTAGCGGGAGGAATGAGCAGTTCTTC
CASGGLDWTSGRNEQFF